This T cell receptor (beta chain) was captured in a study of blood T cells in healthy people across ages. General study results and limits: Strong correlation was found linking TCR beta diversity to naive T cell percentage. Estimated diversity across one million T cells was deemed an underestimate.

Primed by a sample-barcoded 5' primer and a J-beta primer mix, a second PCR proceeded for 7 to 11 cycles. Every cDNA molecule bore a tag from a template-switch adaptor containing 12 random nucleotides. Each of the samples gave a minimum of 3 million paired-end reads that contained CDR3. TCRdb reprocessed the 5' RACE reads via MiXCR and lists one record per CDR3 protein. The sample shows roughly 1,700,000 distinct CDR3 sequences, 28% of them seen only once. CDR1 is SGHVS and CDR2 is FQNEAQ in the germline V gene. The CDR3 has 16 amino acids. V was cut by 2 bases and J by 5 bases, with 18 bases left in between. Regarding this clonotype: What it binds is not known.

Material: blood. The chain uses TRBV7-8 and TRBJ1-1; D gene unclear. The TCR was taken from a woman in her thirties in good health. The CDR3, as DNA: TGTGCCAGCAGCTTAAACTCAGGTCGTGTAGGAACTGAAGCTTTCTTT. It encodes CASSLNSGRVGTEAFF.